The clone carrying this TCR beta chain was observed a few times. The sample belongs to a study of T cell repertoires in cytomegalovirus infection. TCRdb re-derived calls from the reads in MiXCR, one entry per CDR3 protein. The sample consists of around 740,000 distinct CDR3 sequences, less than 40% of them appearing once. CDR3 length equals 14 residues. Germline V gene data show CDR1 as SGHTA and CDR2 as FQGNSA. V was pared by 2 bases and J by 6 bases, with 10 bases between. The chain combines TRBV7-2 with TRBJ2-2; TRBD2 is a possible D gene (5 bases). The specimen was PBMCs. The sequence was obtained from a human donor in good health (CMV status not recorded). Some clones in this sample may be carry-over from other donors' samples. CDR3 nucleotide sequence: TGTGCCAGCAGCTTAAGCACTAGTGCCGGGGAGCTGTTTTTT. The encoded protein is CASSLSTSAGELFF.